The following is a T cell receptor (beta chain) sequence with its context. It lacks a known antigen. The input lacks base qualities; no much larger clone sits a single base away. Receptors were amplified or captured by the immunoSEQ multiplex PCR assay. TCRdb re-hosts the immuneACCESS table, in-frame sequences only. Its copies lack some clones; in the studies checked, an unresolved V gene accounts for under half of them, and the cause for the rest is not known. The sample table shows 43,000 or so clones, and around 29% are seen once. 2.9% of the sample rests with the top ten. The source of the sample is a study of tumour-infiltrating T cells in Burkitt lymphoma (dated by TCRdb to 2019 to 2021). Background on the whole study: The Burkitt lymphoma cohort included around 82 patients and covered every epidemiological subtype of the disease. Clinical outcome was correlated with TCR repertoire data, and overall and progression-free survival were found to be predicted by productive clonality independently of established prognosticators, including age at diagnosis. Results the study describes overall, beyond this receptor: Numerous Burkitt lymphoma patients were found to share several public clonotypes, a finding suggesting shared tumour neoantigen selection that is absent from diffuse large B-cell lymphoma.

The clonotype was recovered from a human donor with Burkitt lymphoma. Material: tumor tissue.

The nucleotides read TGCGCCAGCAGCGCGGGACTAGCCAATCCCGGGGAGCTGTTTTTT. It specifies CASSAGLANPGELFF. The chain couples TRBV5-1 to TRBJ2-2; TRBD2 lines up with 9 middle nucleotides. Spanning cysteine to phenylalanine, the CDR3 consists of 15 amino acids. The read is trimmed to its CDR3 DNA, 45 bases read in frame from base 1. Trimming leaves V shorter by 4 bases and J shorter by 6 bases, with the junction holding 7 bases beyond the gene matches. The germline V gene provides CDR1 SGHRS and CDR2 YFSETQ.